Listed below are T cell receptor beta chains from one sample, sequenced in a study of beta chain features in type 1 diabetes. Method: immunoSEQ multiplex PCR; TCRdb's copy keeps in-frame clones and lacks some. The table shows about 180,000 clones, with around an eighth occurring only once. Sequenced input: central memory CD4+ T cells from blood. The receptor set was obtained from a woman between 18 and 30 years old in good health. Both conserved end residues are part of each CDR3. D genes are given only for firm matches. A clone size is listed for some rows: how often the clone was seen (once, few, many), or a class if it is expanded.

few	TRBJ2-2	.	TRBV18	CASSPYTANTGELFF	TGTGCCAGCTCACCCTACACAGCGAACACCGGGGAGCTGTTTTTT
.	TRBJ1-5	TRBD1	TRBV2	CATGREQGINQPQHF	TGTGCCACGGGACGAGAACAGGGGATCAATCAGCCCCAGCATTTT
.	TRBJ2-5	.	TRBV7-2	CASSLAGVLETQYF	TGTGCCAGCAGCTTAGCGGGAGTATTAGAGACCCAGTACTTC
few	TRBJ2-7	TRBD1	TRBV5-1	CASSSGTASYEQYF	TGCGCCAGCAGCTCCGGGACAGCATCCTACGAGCAGTACTTC
once	TRBJ1-1	.	TRBV6-1	CASSGGHKNTEAFF	TGTGCCAGCAGTGGCGGACACAAGAACACTGAAGCTTTCTTT
.	TRBJ2-7	.	TRBV29-1	CSVVGGGPYEQYF	TGCAGCGTCGTGGGTGGGGGCCCCTACGAGCAGTACTTC
few	TRBJ2-1	TRBD2	TRBV18	CASSPQKAGGGNEQFF	TGTGCCAGCTCACCTCAAAAAGCGGGAGGGGGCAATGAGCAGTTCTTC
few	TRBJ2-5	TRBD1	TRBV9	CASSARGQGGKETQYF	TGTGCCAGCAGCGCGAGGGGACAGGGGGGAAAAGAGACCCAGTACTTC
.	TRBJ2-5	.	TRBV7-2	CASSLNRAAQETQYF	TGTGCCAGCAGCTTAAATCGAGCGGCCCAAGAGACCCAGTACTTC
.	TRBJ2-1	TRBD2	TRBV7-2	CASSYLAGVSFF	TGTGCCAGCAGCTATTTAGCGGGAGTTTCATTCTTC
.	TRBJ1-1	TRBD1	TRBV29-1	CSVEKVQGSTEAFF	TGCAGCGTTGAAAAGGTACAGGGGAGCACTGAAGCTTTCTTT
.	TRBJ2-1	.	TRBV5-4	CASSLVRNEQFF	TGTGCCAGCAGCTTGGTGCGGAATGAGCAGTTCTTC
few	TRBJ2-2	.	TRBV18	CASSPPLDGTGELFF	TGTGCCAGCTCACCACCACTAGATGGGACCGGGGAGCTGTTTTTT
.	TRBJ1-5	.	TRBV30	CAWSFTGQAQHF	TGTGCCTGGAGTTTTACAGGGCAAGCCCAGCATTTT
few	TRBJ2-1	.	TRBV19	CASSGQGFDEQFF	TGTGCCAGTAGTGGTCAGGGTTTCGATGAGCAGTTCTTC